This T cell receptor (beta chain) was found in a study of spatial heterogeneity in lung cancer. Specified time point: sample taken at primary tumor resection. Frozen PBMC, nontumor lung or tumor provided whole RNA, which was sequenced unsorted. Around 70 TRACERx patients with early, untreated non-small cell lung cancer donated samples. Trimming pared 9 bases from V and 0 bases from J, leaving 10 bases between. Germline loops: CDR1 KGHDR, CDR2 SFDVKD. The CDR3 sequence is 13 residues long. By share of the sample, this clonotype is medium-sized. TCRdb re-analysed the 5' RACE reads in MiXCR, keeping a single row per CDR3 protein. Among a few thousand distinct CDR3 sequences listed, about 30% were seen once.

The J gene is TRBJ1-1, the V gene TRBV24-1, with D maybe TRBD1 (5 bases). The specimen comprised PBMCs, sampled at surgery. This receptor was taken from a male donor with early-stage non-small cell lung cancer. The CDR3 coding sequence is TGTGCCACCGGGGCCTACATGAACACTGAAGCTTTCTTT. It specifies CATGAYMNTEAFF.